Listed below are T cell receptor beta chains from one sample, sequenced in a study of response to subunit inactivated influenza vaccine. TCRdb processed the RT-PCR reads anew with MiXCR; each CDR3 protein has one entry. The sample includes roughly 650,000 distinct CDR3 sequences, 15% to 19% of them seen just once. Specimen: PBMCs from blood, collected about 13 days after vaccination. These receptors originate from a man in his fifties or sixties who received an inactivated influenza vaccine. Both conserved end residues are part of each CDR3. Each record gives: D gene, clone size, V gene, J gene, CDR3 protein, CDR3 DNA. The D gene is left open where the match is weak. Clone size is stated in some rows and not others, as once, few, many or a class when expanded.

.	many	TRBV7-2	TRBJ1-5	CASSLGGAQPQHF	TGTGCCAGCAGCTTAGGAGGGGCGCAGCCCCAGCATTTT
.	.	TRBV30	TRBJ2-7	CAYQSGPITYEQYF	TGTGCCTACCAAAGCGGGCCCATAACCTACGAGCAGTACTTC
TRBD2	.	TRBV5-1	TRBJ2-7	CASTWTSGGYEQYF	TGCGCCAGCACCTGGACTAGCGGCGGCTACGAGCAGTACTTC
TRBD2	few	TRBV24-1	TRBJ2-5	CATGTSGGTETQYF	TGTGCCACCGGGACTAGCGGGGGGACGGAGACCCAGTACTTC
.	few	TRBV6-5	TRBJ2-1	CASSYSIPDNEQFF	TGTGCCAGCAGTTACTCGATACCGGATAATGAGCAGTTCTTC
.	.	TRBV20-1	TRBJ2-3	CSARGRADTQYF	TGCAGTGCTAGAGGAAGGGCAGATACGCAGTATTTT
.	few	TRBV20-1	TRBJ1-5	CSATDGGNQPQHF	TGCAGTGCTACAGATGGGGGCAATCAGCCCCAGCATTTT
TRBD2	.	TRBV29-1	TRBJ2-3	CSVRGAGAGRDTQYF	TGCAGCGTCAGAGGGGCCGGAGCGGGGAGAGATACGCAGTATTTT
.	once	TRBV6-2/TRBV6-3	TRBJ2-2	CASSYTKPVWGTGELFF	TGTGCCAGCAGTTACACTAAGCCGGTTTGGGGCACCGGGGAGCTGTTTTTT
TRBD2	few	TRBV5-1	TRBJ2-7	CASTPGLAGAGEQYF	TGCGCCAGCACTCCGGGACTAGCGGGAGCAGGCGAGCAGTACTTC
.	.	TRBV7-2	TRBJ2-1	CASSLVAHYRYNEQFF	TGTGCCAGCAGCTTAGTCGCTCACTATCGGTACAATGAGCAGTTCTTC
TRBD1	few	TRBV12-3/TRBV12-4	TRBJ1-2	CASSLGRDRGTGYTF	TGTGCCAGCAGTCTCGGTCGGGACAGGGGGACTGGCTACACCTTC
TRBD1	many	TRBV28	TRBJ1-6	CASSSDREFSPLHF	TGTGCCAGCAGTTCGGACAGGGAGTTTTCACCCCTCCACTTT
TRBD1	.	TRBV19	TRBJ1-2	CASSADRDRGRNGYTF	TGTGCCAGTAGTGCCGACCGGGACAGGGGGCGGAATGGCTACACCTTC
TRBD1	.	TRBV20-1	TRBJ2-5	CSARDSDRGTLFAYF	TGCAGTGCTAGAGATTCGGACAGGGGTACCCTCTTTGCCTACTTC
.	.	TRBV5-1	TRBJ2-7	CASRSGPSYEQYF	TGCGCCAGCAGGTCAGGACCTTCCTACGAGCAGTACTTC
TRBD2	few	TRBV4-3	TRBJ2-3	CASSQARGGTDTQYF	TGCGCCAGCAGCCAAGCCCGGGGGGGCACAGATACGCAGTATTTT
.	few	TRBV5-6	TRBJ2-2	CASSQTLTVFTGELFF	TGTGCCAGCAGCCAGACCCTTACAGTTTTCACCGGGGAGCTGTTTTTT
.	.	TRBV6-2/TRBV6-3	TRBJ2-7	CASARDFYEQYF	TGTGCCAGCGCGCGGGACTTCTACGAGCAGTACTTC
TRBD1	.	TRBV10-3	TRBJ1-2	CAISEIGQVLLGGYTF	TGTGCCATCAGTGAGATAGGACAGGTCCTTCTGGGAGGCTACACCTTC
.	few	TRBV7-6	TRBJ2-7	CASSPGNGPYEQYF	TGTGCCAGCAGCCCAGGGAATGGTCCTTACGAGCAGTACTTC
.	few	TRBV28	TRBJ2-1	CATRGGEGSRAQFF	TGTGCCACCAGGGGGGGCGAGGGGAGCCGTGCGCAGTTCTTC
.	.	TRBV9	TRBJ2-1	CASSVTGTGYNEQFF	TGTGCCAGCAGCGTGACCGGGACTGGGTACAATGAGCAGTTCTTC
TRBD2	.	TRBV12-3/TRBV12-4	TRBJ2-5	CASSFHERGAQETQYF	TGTGCCAGCAGTTTCCACGAGCGGGGGGCGCAAGAGACCCAGTACTTC
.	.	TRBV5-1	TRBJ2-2	CASSNPPSGSGTGELFF	TGCGCCAGCAGCAACCCCCCGTCCGGGAGCGGTACCGGGGAGCTGTTTTTT
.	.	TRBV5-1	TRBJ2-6	CASSLADSGISGANVLTF	TGCGCCAGCAGCTTGGCCGACAGTGGAATCTCTGGGGCCAACGTCCTGACTTTC
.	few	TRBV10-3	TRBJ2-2	CAISAAGRGTGELFF	TGTGCCATCAGTGCTGCGGGACGCGGGACCGGGGAGCTGTTTTTT
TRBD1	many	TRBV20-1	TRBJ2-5	CSAGDRGLVETQYF	TGCAGTGCTGGGGACAGGGGGCTGGTAGAGACCCAGTACTTC
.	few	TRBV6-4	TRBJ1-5	CASSETPNQPQHF	TGTGCCAGCAGTGAAACACCCAATCAGCCCCAGCATTTT
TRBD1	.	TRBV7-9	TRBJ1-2	CASSLKSTGDYGYTF	TGTGCCAGCAGCTTAAAAAGTACAGGGGACTATGGCTACACCTTC
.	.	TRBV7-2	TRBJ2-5	CASSVLRQAAQYF	TGTGCCAGCAGCGTATTAAGACAAGCGGCCCAGTACTTC
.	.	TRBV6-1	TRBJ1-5	CASSAVLSGNQPQHF	TGTGCCAGCAGTGCGGTCCTGTCGGGCAATCAGCCCCAGCATTTT
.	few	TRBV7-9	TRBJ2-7	CASSPLPGNSYEQYF	TGTGCCAGCAGCCCCCTTCCAGGGAACTCCTACGAGCAGTACTTC
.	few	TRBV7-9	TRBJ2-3	CASSHGGGTDTQYF	TGTGCCAGCAGCCACGGGGGAGGCACAGATACGCAGTATTTT
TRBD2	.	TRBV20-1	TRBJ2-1	CSASRLSGGAYSYNEQFF	TGCAGTGCTAGTAGGTTGAGCGGGGGTGCTTACTCCTACAATGAGCAGTTCTTC
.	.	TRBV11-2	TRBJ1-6	CASSLGGWAANSPLHF	TGTGCCAGCAGCTTAGGCGGTTGGGCAGCCAATTCACCCCTCCACTTT
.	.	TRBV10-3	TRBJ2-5	CAAQGRGGPLTHQETQYF	TGTGCCGCCCAGGGACGGGGTGGTCCACTAACTCATCAAGAGACCCAGTACTTC